Following are 13 T cell receptor beta chains from one sample sequenced in a study of CD8+ T cells in alopecia areata. The treatment denotes: oral pan-JAK inhibitor, 5-10 mg twice daily. RNA extraction was followed by reverse transcription into cDNA, which acted as the sequencing template. Repertoires were generated with immunoSEQ multiplex PCR, while TCRdb's copy carries only in-frame clones and drops some. The table lists around 300,000 clones, 60% of them singletons. This sample comprised CD4+ T cells sorted from blood, obtained around week 53, from a patient treated with tofacitinib. The receptor set was obtained from a human donor with alopecia areata.

The chain carries TRBV10-3 and TRBJ2-5; D ambiguous. Germline CDR1 is ENHRY and CDR2 is SYGVKD. The CDR3 runs 16 residues. With 3 bases removed from V and 4 bases from J, the gap between germline ends came to 18 bases. CDR3 coding DNA: TGTGCCATCAGTGACGGTGTGGGCGCCCGGGCAGAGACCCAGTACTTC. Translation gives CAISDGVGARAETQYF.

The chain links TRBV9 to TRBJ1-1; no clear D gene. Trimming left V 4 bases short and J 3 bases short, with 10 bases between. The CDR3 runs to 13 residues. Germline V gene data show CDR1 as SGDLS and CDR2 as YYNGEE. CDR3 nucleotides: TGTGCCAGCAGCACTGGACGGCACACTGAAGCTTTCTTT. It codes for CASSTGRHTEAFF. The whole variable domain, remainder taken from reference TRBV9 and TRBJ1-1, is DSGVTQTPKHLITATGQRVTLRCSPRSGDLSVYWYQQSLDQGLQFLIQYYNGEERAKGNILERFSAQQFPDLHSELNLSSLELGDSALYFCASSTGRHTEAFFGQGTRLTVV.

The chain carries TRBV9 and TRBJ1-5; maybe TRBD1 (5 bases). This CDR3 spans 13 amino acids. V lost 2 bases, J lost 8 bases, and 11 bases lay in between. CDR1 and CDR2 (germline): SGDLS, YYNGEE. Here the CDR3 reads CASSVGHLEPQHF. CDR3 DNA sequence: TGTGCCAGCAGCGTCGGACATCTAGAGCCCCAGCATTTT.

V gene TRBV29-1 combines with J gene TRBJ2-2; 7 bases agree with TRBD1. J lost 3 bases, V lost 4 bases, and 5 bases had no gene match. Per the germline V gene, CDR1 is SQVTM and CDR2 is ANQGSEA. This CDR3 is 14 amino acids long. In DNA, the CDR3 is TGCAGCGTTGGAGAGGGACAGCACACCGGGGAGCTGTTTTTT. Translated: CSVGEGQHTGELFF.

This clone was observed a handful of times. This chain links TRBV5-1 with TRBJ1-1; TRBD1 agrees at 7 bases. Germline values: CDR1 SGHRS, CDR2 YFSETQ. This CDR3 spans 15 amino acids. V lost 2 bases to trimming and J lost 0 bases; unmatched junction nucleotides: 4. The CDR3 bases are TGCGCCAGCAGCTTCGGGACAGCCATGAACACTGAAGCTTTCTTT. It is translated as CASSFGTAMNTEAFF.

J is TRBJ2-4 and V is TRBV5-1, with unresolved D. CDR1 is SGHRS, CDR2 YFSETQ, per germline. The CDR3 totals 15 residues. Trimming shortened V by 5 bases and J by 0 bases, and 12 bases separated the two germline ends. For the CDR3, the DNA is TGCGCCAGCAGGAACATGATGGGAGCCAAAAACATTCAGTACTTC. Its translation is CASRNMMGAKNIQYF.

This clone was counted once. The chain joins TRBV7-9 to TRBJ2-7; no clear D. V dropped 5 bases and J dropped 0 bases, with 14 bases sitting between them. CDR3 length equals 15 residues. Germline V lookup: CDR1 SEHNR, CDR2 FQNEAQ (reference sequence). CDR3 in amino acids: CASSLGYGNSYEQYF. The DNA for the CDR3 is TGTGCCAGCAGCCTGGGGTATGGTAACTCCTACGAGCAGTACTTC.

The chain is built from TRBV7-9 and TRBJ2-3; 9 nucleotides line up with TRBD2. The CDR3 has 17 residues. V shed 6 bases and J 8 bases; nucleotides not matched to a gene: 18. Germline CDR1 and CDR2: SEHNR and FQNEAQ (reference sequence). The CDR3 is CASSKGNGLAKVVTQYF. The CDR3 DNA sequence: TGTGCCAGCAGTAAGGGTAACGGACTAGCGAAAGTGGTTACGCAGTATTTT.

The V gene is TRBV30, the J gene TRBJ1-6; the D is unclear. Trimming cost V 3 bases and J 4 bases, with 10 bases left between them. The germline V gene has CDR1 GTSNPN and CDR2 SVGIG (reference sequence). This CDR3 region has 14 residues. CDR3 nucleotides: TGTGCCTGGAGCCAGAGTCGTTATAATTCACCCCTCCACTTT. It translates to CAWSQSRYNSPLHF.

Remarks on this clone: The same CDR3 can be traced to other DNA sequences in this sample. V and J are TRBV29-1 and TRBJ1-1; D ambiguous. Trimming shortened V by 6 bases and J by 3 bases, and 11 bases separated the two germline ends. The germline CDR1 and CDR2 sequences are SQVTM and ANQGSEA. This CDR3 contains 12 residues. The DNA of the CDR3 is TGCAGCGTCGCCACGGGAGACACTGAAGCTTTCTTT. It is translated as CSVATGDTEAFF. The variable domain in full, with the rest retrieved from reference TRBV29-1 and TRBJ1-1, is SAVISQKPSRDICQRGTSLTIQCQVDSQVTMMFWYRQQPGQSLTLIATANQGSEATYESGFVIDKFPISRPNLTFSTLTVSNMSPEDSSIYLCSVATGDTEAFFGQGTRLTVV.

This clone has more than one count but fewer than ten. The chain employs TRBV5-1 and TRBJ2-6; TRBD1 matches 8 bases. V trimming: 0 bases; J trimming: 1 base; junction bases outside the gene matches: 0. From germline, CDR1 is SGHRS and CDR2 YFSETQ. This CDR3 has 16 amino acids. The CDR3, as DNA: TGCGCCAGCAGCTTGGGACAGGGGTCTGGGGCCAACGTCCTGACTTTC. This gives the protein CASSLGQGSGANVLTF.

The DNA for the CDR3 is TGTGCTAGTGGTTTGAACTACGAGCAGTACTTC. Protein sequence: CASGLNYEQYF. The chain joins TRBV12-5 to TRBJ2-7; no firm D call. Germline V CDR1 and CDR2: LGHNT, FRNRAP. This CDR3 spans 11 amino acids. V was trimmed by 2 bases and J by 3 bases, leaving 2 bases between them.

The chain couples TRBV6-5 to TRBJ1-1; D is possibly TRBD1 (6 bases). CDR3 length: 13 amino acids. Germline lookup yields CDR1 MNHEY and CDR2 SVGAGI. With 6 bases removed from V and 6 bases from J, the gap between germline ends came to 14 bases. CDR3 sequence: CASSLGHSAEAFF. CDR3 in DNA: TGTGCCAGCAGCTTGGGACATTCAGCTGAAGCTTTCTTT.